This T cell receptor (beta chain) was sequenced for a study of T-cell memory formation after mild COVID-19. Study summary: Among the donors, TCR clusters were largely specific to each donor.

For this clonotype: As yet, its antigen is unknown.

Study outcomes and limitations: The study found balanced CD4/CD8 in clones contracting day 15 to 85 and a CD4+ lean in later expanders. Certain responding clones were present in pre-infection memory, suggesting participation of cross-reactive memory.

Constant-segment primers were used for 5'RACE, and the resulting TCR alpha and TCR beta cDNA libraries carried sample barcodes and UMIs. TCRdb analysed the 5' RACE reads with MiXCR anew, one entry per CDR3 protein. The sample lists more than 75,000 distinct CDR3 sequences, 11% to 15% occurring once. Between the trimmed V and J ends, which lost 10 bases and 5 bases, there was a span of 12 bases. Per germline, CDR1 MNHEY and CDR2 SVGAGI. The CDR3 extends over 12 amino acids. The chain links TRBV6-5 to TRBJ2-1; D possibly uses TRBD1 or TRBD2 (5 bases each). The receptor's source is an adult woman who had mild COVID-19 (a few samples of this study predate the infection). Cell type and time point are not known. The sequencing input was PBMCs or a T cell subset sorted from them (not recorded which). This CDR3 is CATVGDDNEQFF. The CDR3, as DNA: TGTGCCACCGTAGGGGACGACAATGAGCAGTTCTTC.